Below are 5 T cell receptor beta chains sequenced from a single sample in a study of somatic mutations in cytotoxic T cells in rheumatoid arthritis. TCRdb's table, derived via immunoSEQ multiplex PCR, lists solely in-frame clones and lacks some. This table holds under 20,000 clones, 65% to 70% found once. Specimen: CD8+ T cells sorted from blood. The receptors stem from an adult with rheumatoid arthritis.

The chain has TRBV7-9 and TRBJ2-7; possibly TRBD1 or TRBD2 for D (5 bases each). The ends were cut back, 3 bases at V and 3 bases at J, with 12 bases in the middle. This CDR3 is 14 amino acids long. Germline CDR1 SEHNR, CDR2 FQNEAQ (reference sequence). This CDR3 is CASSFGGSDYEQYF. The CDR3 bases are TGTGCCAGCAGCTTTGGGGGATCCGACTACGAGCAGTACTTC. The entire variable domain, with the rest obtained from reference TRBV7-9 and TRBJ2-7, is as follows: DTGVSQNPRHKITKRGQNVTFRCDPISEHNRLYWYRQTLGQGPEFLTYFQNEAQLEKSRLLSDRFSAERPKGSFSTLEIQRTEQGDSAMYLCASSFGGSDYEQYFGPGTRLTVT.

This clone came up once. This rearrangement joins TRBV2 to TRBJ2-5; D is possibly TRBD1 (5 bases). The CDR3 has 15 amino acids. The V and J ends lost 1 base and 1 base respectively, with 10 bases between them. Germline CDR1 reads SNHLY; CDR2 reads FYNNEI. CDR3 sequence: CASSEGYRSQETQYF. As DNA, the CDR3 is TGTGCCAGCAGTGAAGGGTACAGGAGCCAAGAGACCCAGTACTTC. Drawing the rest from reference TRBV2 and TRBJ2-5, the complete variable domain is EPEVTQTPSHQVTQMGQEVILRCVPISNHLYFYWYRQILGQKVEFLVSFYNNEISEKSEIFDDQFSVERPDGSNFTLKIRSTKLEDSAMYFCASSEGYRSQETQYFGPGTRLLVL.

This chain joins TRBV9 and TRBJ1-1, with TRBD1 identical over 8 bases. CDR1 and CDR2 from the germline V gene are SGDLS and YYNGEE. V shed 2 bases, J shed 4 bases, and the junction held 4 bases outside the gene matches. The CDR3 loop spans 14 amino acids. The CDR3 DNA follows: TGTGCCAGCAGCGTCGGACAGGGTGGCACTGAAGCTTTCTTT. Amino acid sequence: CASSVGQGGTEAFF.

By share, this clone counts as medium-sized. CDR3 loop: CATSRQPSGQFFAEQYF. CDR3 coding DNA: TGTGCCACCAGCAGACAACCGTCGGGACAGTTTTTCGCCGAGCAGTACTTC. V and J are TRBV15 and TRBJ2-7; 7 bases are shared with TRBD1. CDR1 is LNHNV, CDR2 YYDKDF, per germline (reference sequence). The CDR3 sequence is 17 residues long. The V segment lost 2 bases and the J segment 6 bases; nucleotides outside the gene matches: 16.

The CDR3 here is CASSQGVAGAFF. As DNA, the CDR3 is TGCGCCAGCAGCCAAGGCGTGGCGGGGGCGTTCTTC. This chain connects TRBV4-1 to TRBJ2-1, with D perhaps matching TRBD2 (7 bases). Trimming took off 1 base at V and 15 bases at J, with 13 bases between the two ends. Germline V gene lookup returns CDR1 MGHRA and CDR2 YSYEKL. The CDR3 contains 12 residues.